This T cell receptor (beta chain) was identified during a study of CD8 T cells in ankylosing spondylitis. Preparation of TCR beta libraries was done by quantitative 5'-RACE with molecular barcodes. TCRdb used MiXCR to reprocess the 5' RACE reads, holding one entry per CDR3 protein. Of hundreds of thousands of distinct CDR3 sequences listed, about 24% are singletons. Findings of the study overall: Eight highly homologous variants made up a TCR beta motif, and this motif appeared characteristic of ankylosing spondylitis blood.

This clonotype was picked up a small number of times. Its target is unknown. The CDR3 contains 16 residues. V shed 3 bases, J shed 4 bases, and the junction held 8 bases outside the gene matches. The sequence derives from a male donor with ankylosing spondylitis. Sequenced material: blood, either unsorted or a sorted T cell fraction (not recorded which). The chain carries TRBV12-3 or TRBV12-4 and TRBJ2-1; 8 bases match TRBD2. In DNA, the CDR3 is TGTGCCAGCAGTTTGGCTAGCGGGTTGGGGTACAATGAGCAGTTCTTC. Encoded protein: CASSLASGLGYNEQFF.